Included here is one TCR beta chain sequence, with context. Its antigen remains unidentified. No per-base quality is available; no much larger clone lies one base away. The V end gives up 4 bases and the J end 3 bases, leaving 8 bases in the junction not matched to a gene. Taken from cysteine to phenylalanine, the CDR3 has 15 residues. Only the CDR3 part of the read is kept: 45 bases, read in frame from the first base. Per the germline V gene, SGHDN is the CDR1 and FVKESK is the CDR2. The library was built by means of the immunoSEQ multiplex PCR assay. Synthetic inline TR CDR3 controls covering all V-J pairings were spiked into each PCR so that template counts could be estimated and amplification bias removed. Reads went through processing to reduce amplification and sequencing bias, and quantification was done against synthetic TR CDR3 analogs. From the authors' description of their analysis: In ImmunoSEQ Analyzer, raw data were processed so that out-of-frame sequences and CDR3s with stop codons were removed, with gene names following IMGT nomenclature. Repertoire diversity was summarized as normalized Shannon entropy, defined as 1 minus Pielou's evenness. Two TRB sequences were counted as identical only if the two sequences had the same V gene, J gene and CDR3. Public PML clonotypes were CDR3s found in two or more PML-onset samples but not found earlier, in controls, or in public databases. CDR3 amino acid composition by position was analyzed with Skylign using the observed count method. As stored in TCRdb, this immuneACCESS dataset retains in-frame rearrangements with V and J assigned. A fraction of the clones does not appear; measured against another copy, unresolved V genes explain less than half of the discrepancy, and the remainder lacks a known reason. The V and J calls and clone size were taken over from that table, and D and trimming were inferred from the DNA. The sample records over 25,000 clones, just under 90% of which are singletons. Approximately 1.6% of the sample is taken by the ten largest.

The data stem from a study of multiple sclerosis patients with progressive multifocal leukoencephalopathy (dated by TCRdb to the late 2010s). As for the study more broadly: Peripheral T and B cells were examined in MS patients who developed PML (4 under natalizumab, 1 after alemtuzumab) and in treated patients who did not develop PML. From before therapy, through 6 and 12 months, up to PML onset, two natalizumab-treated patients who later developed PML were tracked longitudinally. The goal of the study was to detect any JC virus-specific or public T-cell expansions that arose at the time of PML onset.

Per the publication, the time point label means: five to six months of natalizumab therapy. The label giving this sample's treatment or condition can be read as: on natalizumab therapy at sampling. Every listed patient had received interferon beta before, and every PML patient was female. Blood samples for T1 were taken at 6 months of natalizumab therapy, and blood samples for T2 were taken at 12 months of natalizumab therapy. Ficoll-Hypaque density gradient centrifugation was used to isolate peripheral blood mononuclear cells. Study-wide findings and limitations: Most PML patients had lower normalized Shannon entropy, suggesting less diverse TRB repertoires, while values in the natalizumab-treated controls sat near 1. Analysis was restricted to peripheral blood, although for natalizumab-associated PML, cerebrospinal fluid or brain lymphocytes might be more informative. Given the small, descriptive cohort, it remained unclear whether the study findings reflect JC virus infection or general immunocompromise. When PML developed, neither common TRBV or TRBJ gene usage nor preferential TRBV-TRBJ pairings were detected. Only PML patients had TRB clones above 0.5% frequency, but the clones expanded at PML onset were already present before and during natalizumab therapy.

The source was PBMCs, collected from a patient treated with natalizumab. The sequence links TRBV14 to TRBJ2-7; TRBD1 lines up with 8 middle nucleotides. This clonotype was sampled from a human donor with multiple sclerosis. The nucleotides are TGTGCCAGCAGCCCTCCAGGACAGGGAATCTACGAGCAGTACTTC. Its product reads: CASSPPGQGIYEQYF.